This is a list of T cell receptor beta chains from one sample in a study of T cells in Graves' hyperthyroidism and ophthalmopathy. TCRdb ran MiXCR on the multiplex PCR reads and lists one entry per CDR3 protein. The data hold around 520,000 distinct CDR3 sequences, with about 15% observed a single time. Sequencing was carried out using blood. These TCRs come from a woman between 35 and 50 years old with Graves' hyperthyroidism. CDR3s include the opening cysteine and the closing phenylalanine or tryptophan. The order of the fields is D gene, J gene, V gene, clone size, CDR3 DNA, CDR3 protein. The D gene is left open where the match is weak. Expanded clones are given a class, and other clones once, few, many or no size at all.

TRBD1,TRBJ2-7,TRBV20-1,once,TGCAGTGCTACCGGGACAGGGGCTAACGAGCAGTACTTC,CSATGTGANEQYF
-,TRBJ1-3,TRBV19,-,TGTGCCAGTAGTATTGGGTTCGCTGGAAACACCATATATTTT,CASSIGFAGNTIYF
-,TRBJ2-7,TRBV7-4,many,TGTGCCAGCAGCTTTAGGTCAGTAGCCTACGAGCAGTACTTC,CASSFRSVAYEQYF
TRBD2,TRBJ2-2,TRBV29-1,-,TGCAGCGTTGAAGGACTAGCGGGAGCGAACACCGGGGAGCTGTTTTTT,CSVEGLAGANTGELFF
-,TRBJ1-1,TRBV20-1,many,TGCAGTGCTACGAAGGGTGGGATGAACACTGAAGCTTTCTTT,CSATKGGMNTEAFF
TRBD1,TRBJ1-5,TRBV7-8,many,TGTGCCAGCAGCCCCGACAGGGGTTGGCAGCCCCAGCATTTT,CASSPDRGWQPQHF
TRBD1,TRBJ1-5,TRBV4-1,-,TGCGCCAGCAGCCAAGAAGGAGGGGGCGGCAATCAGCCCCAGCATTTT,CASSQEGGGGNQPQHF
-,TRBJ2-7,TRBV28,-,TGTGCCAGCAGTTTGCCCAGGTACGAGCAGTACTTC,CASSLPRYEQYF
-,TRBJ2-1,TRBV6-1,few,TGTGCCAGCAGCGACGACCGGGACCCGCCTTTTGAGCAGTTCTTC,CASSDDRDPPFEQFF
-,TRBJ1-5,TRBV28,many,TGTGCCAGCAGAAAATCCGGGACAAACAATCAGCCCCAGCATTTT,CASRKSGTNNQPQHF
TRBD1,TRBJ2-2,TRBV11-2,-,TGTGCCAGCGGACAGGGGAACACCGGGGAGCTGTACTTC,CASGQGNTGELYF
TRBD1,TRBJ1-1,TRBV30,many,TGTGCCTGGAGTGTACGAGGGGGCGGGAGGACTGAAGCTTTCTTT,CAWSVRGGGRTEAFF
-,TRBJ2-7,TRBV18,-,TGTGCCAGCCCACCGCACAGGGCGGGGCGCAACGCCTACGAGCAGTACTTC,CASPPHRAGRNAYEQYF
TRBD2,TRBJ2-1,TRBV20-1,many,TGCAGTGCTAGAGATCCCCTAGCGGGAGGCAATGAGCAGTTCTTC,CSARDPLAGGNEQFF
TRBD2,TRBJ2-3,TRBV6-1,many,TGTGCCAGCAGTGATATTGCGGGAGGTGGGGTGATGGGCACAGATACGCAGTATTTT,CASSDIAGGGVMGTDTQYF
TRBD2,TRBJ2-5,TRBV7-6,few,TGTGCCAGCAGCTCCGAAGGACTAGCTGCCCAAGAGACCCAGTACTTC,CASSSEGLAAQETQYF
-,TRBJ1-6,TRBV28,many,TGTGCCAGCAGTTCGCCGGGACACTTGGCGGCACCCCTCCACTTT,CASSSPGHLAAPLHF
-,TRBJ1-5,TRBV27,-,TGTGCCAGCAATCAGCCCCAGCATTTT,CASNQPQHF
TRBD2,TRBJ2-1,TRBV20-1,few,TGCAGTGCGACTCTAGCGGGTTCCTACAATGAGCAGTTCTTC,CSATLAGSYNEQFF
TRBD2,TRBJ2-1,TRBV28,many,TGTGCCAGCAGTTCCCCCCTAGGAATAGCGGGAGGCTACAATGAGCAGTTCTTC,CASSSPLGIAGGYNEQFF